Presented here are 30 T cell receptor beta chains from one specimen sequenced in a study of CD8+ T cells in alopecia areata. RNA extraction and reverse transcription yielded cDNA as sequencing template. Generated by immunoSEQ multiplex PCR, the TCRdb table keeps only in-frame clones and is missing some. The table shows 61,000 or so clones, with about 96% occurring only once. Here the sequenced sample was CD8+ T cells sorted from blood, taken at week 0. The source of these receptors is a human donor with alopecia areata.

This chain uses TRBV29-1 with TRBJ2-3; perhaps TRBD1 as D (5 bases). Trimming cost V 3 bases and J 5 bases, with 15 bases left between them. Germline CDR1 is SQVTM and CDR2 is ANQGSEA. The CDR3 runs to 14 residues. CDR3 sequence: CSVEGQGEGDTQYF. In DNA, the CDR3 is TGCAGCGTTGAGGGCCAGGGCGAAGGAGATACGCAGTATTTT.

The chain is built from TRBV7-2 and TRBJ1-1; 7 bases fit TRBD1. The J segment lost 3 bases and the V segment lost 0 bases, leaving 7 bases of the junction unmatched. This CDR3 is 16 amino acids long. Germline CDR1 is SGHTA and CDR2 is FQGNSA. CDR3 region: CASSLALGGVDTEAFF. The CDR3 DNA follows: TGTGCCAGCAGCTTAGCACTAGGGGGCGTCGACACTGAAGCTTTCTTT.

CDR3 loop: CSVVGDRVQEQYF. DNA of the CDR3: TGCAGCGTTGTAGGGGACAGGGTCCAGGAGCAGTACTTC. The chain combines TRBV29-1 with TRBJ2-7, with 9 bases that match TRBD1. V was clipped by 4 bases and J by 7 bases; unmatched bases: 8. This CDR3 region has 13 residues. Germline CDR1 is SQVTM and CDR2 is ANQGSEA.

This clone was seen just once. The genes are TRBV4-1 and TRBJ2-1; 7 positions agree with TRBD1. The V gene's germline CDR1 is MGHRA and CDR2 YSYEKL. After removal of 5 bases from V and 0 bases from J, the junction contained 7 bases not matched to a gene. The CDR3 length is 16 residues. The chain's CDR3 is CASSGFQGVSYNEQFF. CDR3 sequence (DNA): TGCGCCAGCAGCGGTTTCCAGGGGGTCTCCTACAATGAGCAGTTCTTC.

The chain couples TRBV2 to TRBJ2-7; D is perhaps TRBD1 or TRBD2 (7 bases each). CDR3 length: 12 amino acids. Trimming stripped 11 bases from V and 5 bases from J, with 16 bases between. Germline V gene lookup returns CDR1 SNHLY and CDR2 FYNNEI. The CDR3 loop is CAAGRGPHEQYF. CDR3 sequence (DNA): TGTGCCGCGGGGAGGGGGCCACACGAGCAGTACTTC.

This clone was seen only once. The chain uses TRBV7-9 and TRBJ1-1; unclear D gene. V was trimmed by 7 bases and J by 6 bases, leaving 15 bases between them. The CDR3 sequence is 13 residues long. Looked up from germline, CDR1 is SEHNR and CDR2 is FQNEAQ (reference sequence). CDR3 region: CASTSPPRAEAFF. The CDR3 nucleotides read TGTGCCAGCACCTCCCCCCCGCGAGCTGAAGCTTTCTTT. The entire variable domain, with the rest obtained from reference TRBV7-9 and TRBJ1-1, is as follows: DTGVSQNPRHKITKRGQNVTFRCDPISEHNRLYWYRQTLGQGPEFLTYFQNEAQLEKSRLLSDRFSAERPKGSFSTLEIQRTEQGDSAMYLCASTSPPRAEAFFGQGTRLTVV.

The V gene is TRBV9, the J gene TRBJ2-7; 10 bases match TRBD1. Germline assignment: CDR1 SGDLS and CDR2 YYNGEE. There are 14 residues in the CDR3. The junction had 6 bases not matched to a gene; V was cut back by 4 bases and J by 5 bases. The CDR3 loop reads CASSFRDRGDEQYF. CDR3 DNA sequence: TGTGCCAGCAGCTTCCGGGACAGGGGAGACGAGCAGTACTTC. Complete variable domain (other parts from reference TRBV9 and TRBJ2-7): DSGVTQTPKHLITATGQRVTLRCSPRSGDLSVYWYQQSLDQGLQFLIQYYNGEERAKGNILERFSAQQFPDLHSELNLSSLELGDSALYFCASSFRDRGDEQYFGPGTRLTVT.

The CDR3 DNA reads as TGTGCCAGCAGCTCCCCAACGGGGTATGGCGAGCAGTACTTC. As protein: CASSSPTGYGEQYF. This rearrangement joins TRBV7-2 to TRBJ2-7, with D possibly matching TRBD2 (5 bases). The CDR3 extends over 14 amino acids. Germline V gene data show CDR1 as SGHTA and CDR2 as FQGNSA. V lost 4 bases to trimming and J lost 6 bases, with 16 bases between them. Filled out from reference TRBV7-2 and TRBJ2-7, the complete variable domain reads GAGVSQSPSNKVTEKGKDVELRCDPISGHTALYWYRQSLGQGLEFLIYFQGNSAPDKSGLPSDRFSAERTGGSVSTLTIQRTQQEDSAVYLCASSSPTGYGEQYFGPGTRLTVT.

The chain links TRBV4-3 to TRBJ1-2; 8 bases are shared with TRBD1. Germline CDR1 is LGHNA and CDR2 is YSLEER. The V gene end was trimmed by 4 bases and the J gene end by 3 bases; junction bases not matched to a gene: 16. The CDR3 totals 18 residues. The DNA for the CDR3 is TGCGCCAGCAGCCCCGGAAGGGCAGGGGGCTCGTCTGACTATGGCTACACCTTC. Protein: CASSPGRAGGSSDYGYTF.

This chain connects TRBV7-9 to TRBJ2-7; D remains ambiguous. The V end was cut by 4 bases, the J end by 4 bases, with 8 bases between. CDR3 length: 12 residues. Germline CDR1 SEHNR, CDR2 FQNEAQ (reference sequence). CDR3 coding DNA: TGTGCCAGCAGCTCCCCCGTATACGAGCAGTACTTC. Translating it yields CASSSPVYEQYF.

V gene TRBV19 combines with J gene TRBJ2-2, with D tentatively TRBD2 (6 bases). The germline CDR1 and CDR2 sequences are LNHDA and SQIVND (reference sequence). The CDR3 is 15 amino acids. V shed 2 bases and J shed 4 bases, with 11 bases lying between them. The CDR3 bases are TGTGCCAGTAGTATAACAGGCGGGGCCACCGGGGAGCTGTTTTTT. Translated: CASSITGGATGELFF.

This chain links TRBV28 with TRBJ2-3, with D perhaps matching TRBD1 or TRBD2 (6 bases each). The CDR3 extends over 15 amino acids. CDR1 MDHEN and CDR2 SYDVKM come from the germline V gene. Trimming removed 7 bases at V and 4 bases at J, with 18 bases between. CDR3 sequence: CASTREGGPPDTQYF. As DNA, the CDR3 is TGTGCCAGCACCCGAGAAGGGGGGCCCCCAGATACGCAGTATTTT.

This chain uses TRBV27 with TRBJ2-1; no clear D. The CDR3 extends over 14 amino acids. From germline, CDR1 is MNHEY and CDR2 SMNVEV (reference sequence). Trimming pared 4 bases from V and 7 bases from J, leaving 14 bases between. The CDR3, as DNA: TGTGCCAGCAGTTCAAACAACCATAGAAATGAGCAGTTCTTC. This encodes CASSSNNHRNEQFF.

The CDR3 coding sequence is TGCGCCGGGACTAGCGGGGGGACGCTTTACGAGCAGTACTTC. Protein product: CAGTSGGTLYEQYF. The V gene is TRBV10-2, the J gene TRBJ2-7, with TRBD2 matching 15 bases. The CDR3 spans 14 residues. The germline gives CDR1 WSHSY, CDR2 SAAADI. Trimming removed 11 bases from V and 4 bases from J; junction bases left unmatched: 6.

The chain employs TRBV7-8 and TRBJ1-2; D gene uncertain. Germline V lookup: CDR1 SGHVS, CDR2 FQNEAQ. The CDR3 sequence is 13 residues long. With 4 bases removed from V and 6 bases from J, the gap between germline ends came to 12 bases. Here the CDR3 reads CASSSRNSDGYTF. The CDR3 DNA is TGTGCCAGCAGCTCTAGGAACTCTGATGGCTACACCTTC. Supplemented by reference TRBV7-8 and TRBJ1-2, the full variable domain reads GAGVSQSPRYKVAKRGQDVALRCDPISGHVSLFWYQQALGQGPEFLTYFQNEAQLDKSGLPSDRFFAERPEGSVSTLKIQRTQQEDSAVYLCASSSRNSDGYTFGSGTRLTVV.

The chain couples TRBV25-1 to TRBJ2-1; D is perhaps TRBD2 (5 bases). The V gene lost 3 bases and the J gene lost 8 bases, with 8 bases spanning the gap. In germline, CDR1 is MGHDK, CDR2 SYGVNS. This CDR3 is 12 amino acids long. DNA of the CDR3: TGTGCCAGCAGTGACGAGGGCGATGAGCAGTTCTTC. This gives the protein CASSDEGDEQFF.

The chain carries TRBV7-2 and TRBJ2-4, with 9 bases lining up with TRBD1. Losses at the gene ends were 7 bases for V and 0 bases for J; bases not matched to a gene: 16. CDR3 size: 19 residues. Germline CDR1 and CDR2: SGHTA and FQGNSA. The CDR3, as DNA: TGTGCCAGCATCCCTTTCCGTGACAGGGGGAGTCTAGCCAAAAACATTCAGTACTTC. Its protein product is CASIPFRDRGSLAKNIQYF.

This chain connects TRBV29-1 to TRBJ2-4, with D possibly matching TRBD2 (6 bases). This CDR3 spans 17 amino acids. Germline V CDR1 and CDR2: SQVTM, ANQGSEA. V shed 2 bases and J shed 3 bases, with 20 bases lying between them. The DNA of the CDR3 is TGCAGCGTTGAATTCCAAGACTCCCCGGGACTCAAAAACATTCAGTACTTC. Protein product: CSVEFQDSPGLKNIQYF.

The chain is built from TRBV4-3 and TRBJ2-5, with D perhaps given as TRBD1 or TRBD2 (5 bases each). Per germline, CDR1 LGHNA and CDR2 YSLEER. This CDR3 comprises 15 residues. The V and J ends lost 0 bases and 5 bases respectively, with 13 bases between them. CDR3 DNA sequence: TGCGCCAGCAGCCAAGATTGGGGGATCCGGGAGACCCAGTACTTC. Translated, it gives CASSQDWGIRETQYF.

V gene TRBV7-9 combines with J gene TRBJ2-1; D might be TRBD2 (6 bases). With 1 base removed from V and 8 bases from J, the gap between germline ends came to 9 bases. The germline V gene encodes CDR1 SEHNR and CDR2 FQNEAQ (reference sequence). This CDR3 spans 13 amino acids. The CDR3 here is CASSLGSGDEQFF. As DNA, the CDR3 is TGTGCCAGCAGCTTAGGTAGCGGAGATGAGCAGTTCTTC.

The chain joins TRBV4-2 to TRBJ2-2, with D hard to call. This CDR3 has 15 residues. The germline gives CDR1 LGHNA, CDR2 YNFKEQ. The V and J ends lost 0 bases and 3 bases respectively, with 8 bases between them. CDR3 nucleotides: TGTGCCAGCAGCCAAGATTTTACGGACACCGGGGAGCTGTTTTTT. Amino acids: CASSQDFTDTGELFF.

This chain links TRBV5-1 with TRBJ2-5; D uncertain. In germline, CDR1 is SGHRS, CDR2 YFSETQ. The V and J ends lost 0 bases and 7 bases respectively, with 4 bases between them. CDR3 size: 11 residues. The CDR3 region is CASSLGGTQYF. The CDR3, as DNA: TGCGCCAGCAGCTTGGGGGGGACCCAGTACTTC.

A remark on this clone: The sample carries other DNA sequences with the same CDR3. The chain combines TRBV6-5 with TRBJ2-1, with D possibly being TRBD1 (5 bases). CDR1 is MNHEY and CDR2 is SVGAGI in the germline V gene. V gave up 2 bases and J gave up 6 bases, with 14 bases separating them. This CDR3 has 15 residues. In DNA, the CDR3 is TGTGCCAGCAGTTACGGGGCAGGAGCTTCCAATGAGCAGTTCTTC. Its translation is CASSYGAGASNEQFF.

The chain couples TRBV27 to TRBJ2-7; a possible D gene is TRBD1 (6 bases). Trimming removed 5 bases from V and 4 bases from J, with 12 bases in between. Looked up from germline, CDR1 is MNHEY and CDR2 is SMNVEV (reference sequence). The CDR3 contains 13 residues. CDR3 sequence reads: CASSIRTAYEQYF. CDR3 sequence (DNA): TGTGCCAGCAGTATCCGGACAGCGTACGAGCAGTACTTC.

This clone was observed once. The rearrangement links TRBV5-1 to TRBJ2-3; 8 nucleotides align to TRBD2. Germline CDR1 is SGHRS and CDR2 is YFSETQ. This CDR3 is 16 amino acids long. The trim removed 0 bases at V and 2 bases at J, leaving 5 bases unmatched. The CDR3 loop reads CASSLEIAGLTDTQYF. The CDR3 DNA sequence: TGCGCCAGCAGCTTGGAGATAGCGGGGCTCACAGATACGCAGTATTTT.

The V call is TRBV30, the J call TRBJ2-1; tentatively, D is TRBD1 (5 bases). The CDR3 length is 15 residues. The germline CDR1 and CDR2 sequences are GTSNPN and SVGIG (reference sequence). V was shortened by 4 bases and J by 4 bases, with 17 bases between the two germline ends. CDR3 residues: CAWNSGQGRYNEQFF. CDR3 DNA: TGTGCCTGGAATTCCGGGCAGGGCAGGTACAATGAGCAGTTCTTC. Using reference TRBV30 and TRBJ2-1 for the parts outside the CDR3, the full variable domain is SQTIHQWPATLVQPVGSPLSLECTVEGTSNPNLYWYRQAAGRGLQLLFYSVGIGQISSEVPQNLSASRPQDRQFILSSKKLLLSDSGFYLCAWNSGQGRYNEQFFGPGTRLTVL.

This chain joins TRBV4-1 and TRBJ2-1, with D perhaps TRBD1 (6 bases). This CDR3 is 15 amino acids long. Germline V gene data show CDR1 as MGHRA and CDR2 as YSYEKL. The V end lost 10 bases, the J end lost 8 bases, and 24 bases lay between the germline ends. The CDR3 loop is CATTQGVAVVHEQFF. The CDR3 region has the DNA TGCGCCACGACACAGGGCGTAGCCGTGGTCCATGAGCAGTTCTTC.

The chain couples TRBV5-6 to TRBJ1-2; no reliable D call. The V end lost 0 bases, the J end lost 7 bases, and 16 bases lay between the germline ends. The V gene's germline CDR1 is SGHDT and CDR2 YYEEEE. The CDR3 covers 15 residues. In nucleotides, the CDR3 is TGTGCCAGCAGCTTGGGAGCGGGATCTCGGCCTGGCTACACCTTC. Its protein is CASSLGAGSRPGYTF.

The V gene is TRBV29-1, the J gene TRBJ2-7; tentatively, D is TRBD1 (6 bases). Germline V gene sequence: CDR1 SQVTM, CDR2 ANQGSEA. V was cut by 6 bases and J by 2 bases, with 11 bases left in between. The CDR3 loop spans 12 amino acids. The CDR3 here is CSVGTSPYEQYF. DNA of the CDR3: TGCAGCGTCGGGACAAGCCCCTACGAGCAGTACTTC.

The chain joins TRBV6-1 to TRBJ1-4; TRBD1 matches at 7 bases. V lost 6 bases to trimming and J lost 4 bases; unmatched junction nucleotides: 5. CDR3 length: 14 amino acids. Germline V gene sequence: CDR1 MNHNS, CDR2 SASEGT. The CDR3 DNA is TGTGCCAGCAGACATCAGGGGGGTAATGAAAAACTGTTTTTT. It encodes CASRHQGGNEKLFF.